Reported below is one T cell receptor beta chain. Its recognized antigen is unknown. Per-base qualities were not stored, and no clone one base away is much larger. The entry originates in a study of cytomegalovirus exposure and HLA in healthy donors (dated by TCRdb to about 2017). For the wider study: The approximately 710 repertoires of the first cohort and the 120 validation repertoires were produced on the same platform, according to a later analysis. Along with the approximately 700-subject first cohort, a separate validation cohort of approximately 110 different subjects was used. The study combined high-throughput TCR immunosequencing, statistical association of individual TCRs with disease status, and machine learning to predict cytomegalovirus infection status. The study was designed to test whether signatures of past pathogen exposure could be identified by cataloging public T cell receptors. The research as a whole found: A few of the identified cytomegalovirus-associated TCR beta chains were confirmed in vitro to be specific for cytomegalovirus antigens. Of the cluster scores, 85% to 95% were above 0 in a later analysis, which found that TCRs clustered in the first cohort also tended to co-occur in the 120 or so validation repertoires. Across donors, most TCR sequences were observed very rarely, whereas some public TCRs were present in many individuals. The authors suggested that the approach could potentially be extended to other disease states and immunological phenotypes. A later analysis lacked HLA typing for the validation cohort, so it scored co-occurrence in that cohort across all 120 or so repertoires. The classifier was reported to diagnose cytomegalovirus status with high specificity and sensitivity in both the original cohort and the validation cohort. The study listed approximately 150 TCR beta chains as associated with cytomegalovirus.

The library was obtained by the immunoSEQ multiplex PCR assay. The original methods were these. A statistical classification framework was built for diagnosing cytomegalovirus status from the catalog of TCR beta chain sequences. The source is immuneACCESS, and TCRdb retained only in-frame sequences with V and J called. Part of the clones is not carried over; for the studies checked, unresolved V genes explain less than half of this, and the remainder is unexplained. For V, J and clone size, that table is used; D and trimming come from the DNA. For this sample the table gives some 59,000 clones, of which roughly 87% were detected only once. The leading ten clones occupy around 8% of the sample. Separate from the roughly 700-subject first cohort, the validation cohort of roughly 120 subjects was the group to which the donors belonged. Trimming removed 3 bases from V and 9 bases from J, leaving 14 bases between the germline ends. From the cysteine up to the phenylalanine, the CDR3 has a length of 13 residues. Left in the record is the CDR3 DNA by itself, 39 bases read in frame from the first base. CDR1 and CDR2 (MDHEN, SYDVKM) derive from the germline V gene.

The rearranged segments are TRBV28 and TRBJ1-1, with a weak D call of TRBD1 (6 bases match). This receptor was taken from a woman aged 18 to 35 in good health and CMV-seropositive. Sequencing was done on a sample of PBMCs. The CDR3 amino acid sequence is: CASSFRSRGKAFF. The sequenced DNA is TGTGCCAGCAGTTTCCGTTCCAGGGGTAAAGCTTTCTTT.